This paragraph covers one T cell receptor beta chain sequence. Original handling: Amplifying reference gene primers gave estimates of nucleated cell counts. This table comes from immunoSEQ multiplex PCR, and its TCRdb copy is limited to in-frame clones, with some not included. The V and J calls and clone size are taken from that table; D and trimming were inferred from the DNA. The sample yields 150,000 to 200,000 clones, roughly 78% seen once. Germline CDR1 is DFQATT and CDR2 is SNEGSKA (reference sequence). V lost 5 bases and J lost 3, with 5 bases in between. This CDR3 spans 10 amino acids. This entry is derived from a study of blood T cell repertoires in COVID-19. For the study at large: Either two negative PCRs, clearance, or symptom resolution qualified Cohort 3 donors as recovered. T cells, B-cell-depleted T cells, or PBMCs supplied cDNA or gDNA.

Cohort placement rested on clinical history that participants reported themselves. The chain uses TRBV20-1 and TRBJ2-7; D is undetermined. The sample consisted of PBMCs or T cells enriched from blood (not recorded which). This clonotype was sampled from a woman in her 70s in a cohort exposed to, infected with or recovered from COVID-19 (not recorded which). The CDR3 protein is CSAVSYEQYF. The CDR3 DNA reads TGCAGTGCTGTGAGCTACGAGCAGTACTTC.